These 16 T cell receptor beta chains were all obtained from the same sample, sequenced in a study of blood T cell repertoires in COVID-19. Measured with immunoSEQ multiplex PCR; TCRdb has only the in-frame clones, and not every one. The repertoire includes almost 250,000 clones, about 89% of them detected once, and 1.5% to 2% sits in the top ten. The sample comprised peripheral blood. The receptor set was obtained from a woman aged 55-70 years who had recovered from COVID-19.

This clone was seen only a few times. The chain has TRBV5-1 and TRBJ2-1, with 13 bases identical to TRBD2. The CDR3 extends over 16 amino acids. Unmatched junction bases numbered 4, after V lost 0 bases and J lost 7 bases. Germline loops: CDR1 SGHRS, CDR2 YFSETQ. The CDR3 DNA is TGCGCCAGCAGCTTGGGCGGACTAGCGGGGGTGAATGAGCAGTTCTTC. It codes for CASSLGGLAGVNEQFF.

V gene TRBV5-1 combines with J gene TRBJ2-6; D is perhaps TRBD2 (6 bases). The V gene's germline CDR1 is SGHRS and CDR2 YFSETQ. The CDR3 is made up of 17 amino acids. V lost 6 bases and J lost 0, with 16 bases in between. The CDR3 sequence: CASTLVGGNSGANVLTF. CDR3 coding DNA: TGCGCCAGCACCCTGGTGGGGGGAAACTCTGGGGCCAACGTCCTGACTTTC.

As DNA, the CDR3 is TGTGCCAGCTCTCAGGGGAGTACCTCCTATAATTCACCCCTCCACTTT. Translating gives CASSQGSTSYNSPLHF. The chain joins TRBV18 to TRBJ1-6; tentatively, D is TRBD1 (6 bases). Looked up from germline, CDR1 is KGHSH and CDR2 is LQKENI. V was pared by 6 bases and J by 0 bases, with 12 bases between. The CDR3 has 16 residues.

The chain is built from TRBV5-1 and TRBJ1-1; a possible D gene is TRBD1 (6 bases). This CDR3 has 14 amino acids. CDR1 is SGHRS and CDR2 is YFSETQ in the germline V gene. Trimming took off 5 bases at V and 1 base at J, with 12 bases between the two ends. CDR3 in DNA: TGCGCCAGCAGTTGGACAGCCGAGAACACTGAAGCTTTCTTT. This encodes CASSWTAENTEAFF.

This chain uses TRBV19 with TRBJ2-3; no clear D. Germline CDR1 is LNHDA and CDR2 is SQIVND (reference sequence). CDR3 length: 20 residues. V dropped 5 bases and J dropped 0 bases, with 27 bases sitting between them. In DNA form, the CDR3 reads TGTGCCAGTAGTCCACTGACAAGCCCGATAACACCACTTAGCACAGATACGCAGTATTTT. It codes for CASSPLTSPITPLSTDTQYF.

This chain joins TRBV11-3 and TRBJ2-7, with 7 bases fitting TRBD1. The length of the CDR3 is 15 residues. V dropped 5 bases and J dropped 6; count of bases not matched to a gene: 13. Germline V gene lookup returns CDR1 SGHNT and CDR2 YENEEA. The CDR3 loop reads CASSPGEGARSEQYF. The DNA of the CDR3 is TGTGCCAGCAGCCCAGGCGAGGGGGCAAGGAGCGAGCAGTACTTC.

The CDR3 sequence is CAIYGPDTQYF. The CDR3 DNA is TGTGCTATCTACGGTCCAGATACGCAGTATTTT. This chain links TRBV21-1 with TRBJ2-3; the DNA was not used to check the table's D call, TRBD2. TRBV21-1 is a pseudogene locus. This CDR3 comprises 11 residues.

The chain carries TRBV19 and TRBJ1-2; D is unclear. V was pared by 3 bases and J by 6 bases, with 14 bases between. This CDR3 spans 14 amino acids. The V gene's germline CDR1 is LNHDA and CDR2 SQIVND (reference sequence). CDR3 nucleotide sequence: TGTGCCAGTAGTATTCGGCAGGCCTCCGATGGCTACACCTTC. This gives the protein CASSIRQASDGYTF.

This sequence joins TRBV25-1 and TRBJ2-5; the D gene is possibly TRBD1 (6 bases). The germline gives CDR1 MGHDK, CDR2 SYGVNS. The V gene lost 3 bases and the J gene lost 4 bases, with 15 bases spanning the gap. The CDR3 loop spans 15 amino acids. CDR3 bases: TGTGCCAGCAGTGACCGGGACAATGTAGGAGAGACCCAGTACTTC. It is translated as CASSDRDNVGETQYF.

The genes are TRBV5-1 and TRBJ1-4; the match to TRBD1 covers 8 bases. V shed 4 bases, J shed 5 bases, and the junction held 7 bases outside the gene matches. The CDR3 is 15 residues long. The germline V gene has CDR1 SGHRS and CDR2 YFSETQ. The CDR3 is CASSASGQENEKLFF. The CDR3 DNA reads as TGCGCCAGCAGCGCTTCGGGACAGGAAAATGAAAAACTGTTTTTT.

This chain joins TRBV7-3 and TRBJ2-1; 7 bases align to TRBD2. Per germline, CDR1 SGHTA and CDR2 FQGTGA. V dropped 6 bases and J dropped 7; count of bases not matched to a gene: 12. The CDR3 consists of 15 residues. CDR3 coding DNA: TGTGCCAGCAGTCTAATGGGGAGGGAACGGAATGAGCAGTTCTTC. This codes for CASSLMGRERNEQFF.

This clone has only one observation. J is TRBJ2-1 and V is TRBV10-1, with 12 bases matching TRBD2. The CDR3 has 15 residues. Germline V gene lookup returns CDR1 WNHNN and CDR2 SYGVQD (reference sequence). V gave up 7 bases and J gave up 6 bases; unmatched junction bases: 7. CDR3: CASNLAGGSTNEQFF. The CDR3, as DNA: TGCGCCAGCAACCTAGCGGGGGGGTCTACCAATGAGCAGTTCTTC.

J is TRBJ2-7 and V is TRBV10-3; unclear D gene. The V gene lost 2 bases and the J gene lost 3 bases, with 11 bases spanning the gap. Germline CDR1 reads ENHRY; CDR2 reads SYGVKD. The CDR3 totals 14 residues. The DNA for the CDR3 is TGTGCCATCAGTGAGCGCCGAGGAGACTACGAGCAGTACTTC. Encoded protein: CAISERRGDYEQYF.

The CDR3 spells CASSLRLQGSGANVLTF. DNA of the CDR3: TGTGCCAGCAGCTTGAGATTACAGGGCTCTGGGGCCAACGTCCTGACTTTC. The J gene is TRBJ2-6, the V gene TRBV5-8; D might be TRBD1 (6 bases). The CDR3 covers 17 residues. Germline CDR1 is SGHTS and CDR2 is YDEGEE. Trimming pared 1 base from V and 0 bases from J, leaving 11 bases between.

The CDR3 DNA reads TGTGCCAGCAGCCAAGTCTGGACAGGGGTTATAGCCCAGCATTTT. It is translated as CASSQVWTGVIAQHF. The chain links TRBV4-2 to TRBJ1-5, with 9 bases lining up with TRBD1. Germline CDR1 is LGHNA and CDR2 is YNFKEQ. The CDR3 runs to 15 residues. J gave up 11 bases and V 1 base, and 9 bases lay outside the gene matches.

The chain is built from TRBV29-1 and TRBJ2-3; 7 bases fit TRBD2. After removal of 4 bases from V and 5 bases from J, the junction contained 6 bases not matched to a gene. The CDR3 is 13 residues long. Per the germline V gene, CDR1 is SQVTM and CDR2 is ANQGSEA. The CDR3, as DNA: TGCAGCGTTGTGGTTGGGGGGGAAGATACGCAGTATTTT. It encodes CSVVVGGEDTQYF.